This entry concerns a single TCR beta chain. Antigen specificity is unknown. These data originate in a study of spatial heterogeneity in lung cancer. Study details: For the average unique TCR and UMI combination, more than eight occurrences appeared in raw reads. Study-level points and caveats: Resection blood, more than follow-up blood, showed ubiquitous expanded tumor TCRs.

Every cDNA TCR molecule received its own unique molecular identifier. TCRdb itself ran the 5' RACE reads through MiXCR, one entry per CDR3 protein. The table includes approximately 100,000 distinct CDR3 sequences, less than 20% detected once. V dropped 4 bases and J dropped 7; count of bases not matched to a gene: 8. CDR3 length: 14 amino acids. Germline-derived CDR1 and CDR2 are MNHEY and SVGAGI. Documented time point: blood at routine non-recurrence follow-up after resection. The chain is built from TRBV6-5 and TRBJ1-2; TRBD1 agrees at 8 bases. The receptor's source is a male donor with early-stage non-small cell lung cancer. This material consisted of PBMCs, taken at follow-up. The CDR3 reads CASSSGQGRTGYTF. CDR3 in DNA: TGTGCCAGCAGTTCCGGACAGGGTCGGACTGGCTACACCTTC.